The entry below gives a single T cell receptor beta chain sequence along with its context. What it recognizes is unknown. J gave up 0 bases and V 8 bases, and 7 bases lay outside the gene matches. The germline CDR1 and CDR2 sequences are WSHSY and SAAADI. This CDR3 is 17 amino acids long. Sequencing was performed with immunoSEQ multiplex PCR; in TCRdb, only in-frame clones are kept and a portion is missing. This table has 250,000 to 350,000 clones, around 69% appearing once. This sample is drawn from a study of cytotoxic CD8 clonotypes in ibrutinib-treated CLL. Study-level findings and limits: Public clonotypes, found uncommonly, either contracted or stayed stable on treatment.

The receptor was isolated from a human donor with chronic lymphocytic leukemia. The sample here was PBMCs, taken at disease progression, from a patient treated with ibrutinib. The gene calls are TRBV10-2 and TRBJ2-2; 12 bases are shared with TRBD2. The CDR3 sequence: CASSPSGGVPNTGELFF. CDR3 DNA sequence: TGCGCCAGCTCCCCTAGCGGGGGGGTACCGAACACCGGGGAGCTGTTTTTT.